This T cell receptor (beta chain) was identified in a study of cytomegalovirus exposure and HLA in healthy donors. 60 Vbeta and 13 Jbeta primers were used in PCR. TCRdb keeps only in-frame clones here, not all; method: immunoSEQ multiplex PCR. Reported are over 110,000 clones; the ten largest clones contain about 0.96%. Germline V gene data show CDR1 as SGHDN and CDR2 as FVKESK. This CDR3 has 15 residues. Deletions cut 2 bases from V and 1 base from J, with 11 bases between. V usage is TRBV14 and J usage is TRBJ1-1; no definite D call. This sequence was found in a male donor in good health and CMV-seronegative. Sequencing input: PBMCs. CDR3 nucleotides: TGTGCCAGCAGCCAACAAGTTATAGCGAACACTGAAGCTTTCTTT. It specifies CASSQQVIANTEAFF.